This T cell receptor (beta chain) appears in the sequencing data of a study of T cells in Graves' hyperthyroidism and ophthalmopathy (dated by TCRdb to about 2019). About the full investigation: Peripheral blood was sampled at the time of initial diagnosis, prior to any treatment. To identify TCR V-J signatures that set the groups apart, the researchers used a discovery cohort of 100 patients, made up of around 40 with Graves' ophthalmopathy and 55 to 65 with stable Graves' hyperthyroidism. An independent validation cohort of fewer than 20 hyperthyroidism patients and 15 or so patients who later progressed to ophthalmopathy tested prospective prediction of ophthalmopathy. The approximately 100 discovery patients were divided at random into training and test sets in a 7:3 ratio. In roughly six Graves' hyperthyroidism patients, the study also compared T-cell repertoires from thyroid tissue with T-cell repertoires from blood. After sampling, hyperthyroidism patients received methimazole starting at 30 mg daily, and ophthalmopathy patients received high-dose intravenous methylprednisolone. TCR Vbeta CDR3 sequencing of 120 to 150 peripheral blood samples (fewer than 45 ophthalmopathy, over 70 hyperthyroidism and 17 progressor patients) is reported in the paper.

Moderately to severely active disease, a Clinical Activity Score of at least 3, a NOSPECS grade of at least 4, and a duration under 3 months were present in ophthalmopathy patients. The study excluded patients with uncontrolled infections, other autoimmune diseases, pregnancy or lactation. Diagnoses were based on clinical symptoms, serum thyroxine and TRAb, thyroid ultrasound and orbital computed tomography. PBMCs were separated from 8 to 10 ml of fresh peripheral blood using Ficoll-Paque density gradient centrifugation. Total RNA was extracted with Trizol reagent, and quality was checked on an Agilent 2100 Bioanalyzer. Results the study describes overall, beyond this receptor: Sample size was not statistically predetermined, and investigators were not blinded to group allocation. Blood samples also contained most of the expanded thyroid clonotypes (frequency above 0.001), which suggests that blood repertoires may reflect thyroid immune responses. In cross-validation, a model built on a 13 V-J signature told ophthalmopathy apart from stable hyperthyroidism with 85% to 90% sensitivity and 81% to 82% specificity, and in testing the same model reached 80%/75%. In validation, the model predicted progression to ophthalmopathy a median of roughly 6.2 months before onset, with about 70% sensitivity and 72.22% specificity.

Remarks on this clonotype: Its binding antigen is unknown. Within one base of it there is no much larger clone, and no base qualities were kept.

From V the trimming removes 9 bases and from J it removes 2 bases, while the gene matches leave 9 bases of the junction unaccounted for. The CDR3 runs 14 residues from the cysteine to the phenylalanine. This entry keeps only the CDR3 DNA: 42 bases, framed from base 1. The germline V gene (reference sequence) sets CDR1 to SGHNT and CDR2 to YYREEE. The TCR beta CDR3 regions were amplified from RNA transcripts. The first round of RT-PCR for the TCR CDR3 was performed with the HTBI primer set and the Qiagen OneStep RT-PCR kit. A second multiplex PCR round built the libraries, followed by size selection and purification. Libraries were sequenced paired-end with 100 bp reads on an Illumina HiSeq2000. On the authors' methods: SOAPnuke was used to process the raw data, with reads discarded if the reads contained adapters or uncalled bases, had a mean Phred below 15, or lacked an exact constant-primer or identifier match. COPE v1.2.5 was used to merge high-quality paired reads, and clonotypes were defined as unique nucleotide sequences. Clonotypes were aligned to IMGT TRBV, TRBD and TRBJ reference segments using MiTCR v1.1. Analysis was restricted to V-J combinations with a frequency above 0.0001, which covered roughly 99% of repertoires. The TCS score was defined as F50 (clonal expansion) divided by E x V (chaos), with BLOSUM62-based TCRdist calculated between CDR3 peptides within each V-J. Welch's t-statistics and random forest reduced several hundred V-J features to roughly 13, which were used in a naive Bayes classifier (R e1071). Clones were called with MiXCR by TCRdb after fastp trimmed the public reads at Q25, and only in-frame beta chains were retained. Merged by CDR3 protein, the rows form single entries marked with the most common genes and DNA. For this entry, the V and J calls and clone size follow TCRdb and not the study's own pipeline. This sample comprises hundreds of thousands of distinct CDR3 sequences, 20% of them detected only once. 30% to 40% of the sample rests with the top ten.

The source of this sequence is a man aged 25 to 40 with Graves' ophthalmopathy. Input material: blood. Rearrangement joined TRBV5-4 to TRBJ2-5, with 8 bases matching TRBD2. The CDR3 loop reads CATQAGARQETQYF. Read as DNA, the sequence is TGTGCCACCCAAGCGGGAGCGAGACAAGAGACCCAGTACTTC.